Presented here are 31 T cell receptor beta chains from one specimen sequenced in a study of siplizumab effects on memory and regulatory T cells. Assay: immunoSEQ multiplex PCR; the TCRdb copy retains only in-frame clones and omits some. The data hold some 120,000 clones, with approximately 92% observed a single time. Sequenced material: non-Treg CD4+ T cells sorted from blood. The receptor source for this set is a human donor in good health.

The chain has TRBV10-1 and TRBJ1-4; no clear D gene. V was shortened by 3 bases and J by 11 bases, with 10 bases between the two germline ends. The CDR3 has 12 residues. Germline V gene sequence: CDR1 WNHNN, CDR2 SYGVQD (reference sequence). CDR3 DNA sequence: TGCGCCAGCAGTGACCCCTCGGGGAAACTGTTTTTT. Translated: CASSDPSGKLFF.

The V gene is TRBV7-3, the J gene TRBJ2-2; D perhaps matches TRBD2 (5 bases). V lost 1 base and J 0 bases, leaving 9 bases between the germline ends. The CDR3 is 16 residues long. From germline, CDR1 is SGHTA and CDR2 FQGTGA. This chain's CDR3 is CASSLKRTSNTGELFF. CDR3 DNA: TGTGCCAGCAGCTTAAAGAGGACTTCGAACACCGGGGAGCTGTTTTTT.

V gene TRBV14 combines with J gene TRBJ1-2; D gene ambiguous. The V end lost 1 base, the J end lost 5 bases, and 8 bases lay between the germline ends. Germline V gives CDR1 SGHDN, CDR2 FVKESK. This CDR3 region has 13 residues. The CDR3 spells CASSQGNLYGYTF. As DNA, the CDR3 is TGTGCCAGCAGCCAAGGGAATCTATATGGCTACACCTTC.

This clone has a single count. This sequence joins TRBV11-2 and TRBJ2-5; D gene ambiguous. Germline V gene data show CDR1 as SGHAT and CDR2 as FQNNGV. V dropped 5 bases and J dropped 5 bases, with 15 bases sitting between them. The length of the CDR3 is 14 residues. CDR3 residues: CASSPEVGYETQYF. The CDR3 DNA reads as TGTGCCAGCAGCCCCGAGGTAGGGTACGAGACCCAGTACTTC.

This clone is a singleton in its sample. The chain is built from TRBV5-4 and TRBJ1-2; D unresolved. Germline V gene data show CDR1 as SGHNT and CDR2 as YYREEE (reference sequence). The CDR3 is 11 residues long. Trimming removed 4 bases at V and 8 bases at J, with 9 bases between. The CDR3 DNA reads TGTGCCAGCAGCGCTAATGGGGGCTACACCTTC. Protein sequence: CASSANGGYTF. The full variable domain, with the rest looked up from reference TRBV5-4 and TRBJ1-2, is ETGVTQSPTHLIKTRGQQVTLRCSSQSGHNTVSWYQQALGQGPQFIFQYYREEENGRGNFPPRFSGLQFPNYSSELNVNALELDDSALYLCASSANGGYTFGSGTRLTVV.

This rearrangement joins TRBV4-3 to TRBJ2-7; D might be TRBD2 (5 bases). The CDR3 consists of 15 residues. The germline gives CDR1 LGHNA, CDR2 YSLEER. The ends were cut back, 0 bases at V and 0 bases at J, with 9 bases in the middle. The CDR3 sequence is CASSQDPGSSYEQYF. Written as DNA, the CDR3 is TGCGCCAGCAGCCAAGACCCGGGGAGCTCCTACGAGCAGTACTTC.

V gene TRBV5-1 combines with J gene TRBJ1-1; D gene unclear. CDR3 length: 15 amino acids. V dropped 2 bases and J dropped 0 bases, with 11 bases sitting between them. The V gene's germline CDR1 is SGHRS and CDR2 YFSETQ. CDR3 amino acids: CASSFGDTMNTEAFF. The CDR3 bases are TGCGCCAGCAGCTTCGGGGATACCATGAACACTGAAGCTTTCTTT.

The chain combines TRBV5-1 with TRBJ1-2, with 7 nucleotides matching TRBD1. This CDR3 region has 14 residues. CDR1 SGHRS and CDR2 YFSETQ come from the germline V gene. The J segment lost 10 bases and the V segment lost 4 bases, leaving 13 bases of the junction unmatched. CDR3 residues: CASSPPGQKVDYTF. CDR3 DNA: TGCGCCAGCAGCCCCCCGGGACAGAAAGTTGACTACACCTTC.

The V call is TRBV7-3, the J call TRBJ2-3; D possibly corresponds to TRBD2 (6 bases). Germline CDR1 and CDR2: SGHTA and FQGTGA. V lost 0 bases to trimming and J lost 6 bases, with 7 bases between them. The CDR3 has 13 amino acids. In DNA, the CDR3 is TGTGCCAGCAGCTTAACACGGGAGGATACGCAGTATTTT. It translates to CASSLTREDTQYF.

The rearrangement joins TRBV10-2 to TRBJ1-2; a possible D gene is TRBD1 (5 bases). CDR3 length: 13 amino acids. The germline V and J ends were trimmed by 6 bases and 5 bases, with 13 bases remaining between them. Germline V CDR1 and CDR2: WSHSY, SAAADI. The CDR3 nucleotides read TGCGCCAGCAGGGACAATATAGGGTATGGCTACACCTTC. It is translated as CASRDNIGYGYTF.

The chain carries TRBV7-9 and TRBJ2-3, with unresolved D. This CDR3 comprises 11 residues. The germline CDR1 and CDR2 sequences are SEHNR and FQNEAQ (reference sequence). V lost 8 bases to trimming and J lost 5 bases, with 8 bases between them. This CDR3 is CASAARDTQYF. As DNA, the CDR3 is TGTGCCAGCGCGGCACGAGATACGCAGTATTTT.

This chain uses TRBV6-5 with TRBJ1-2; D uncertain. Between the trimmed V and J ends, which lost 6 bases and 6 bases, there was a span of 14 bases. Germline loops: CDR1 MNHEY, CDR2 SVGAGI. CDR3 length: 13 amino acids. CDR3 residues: CASSLVSANGYTF. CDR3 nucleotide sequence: TGTGCCAGCAGCCTCGTCTCGGCGAATGGCTACACCTTC.

The CDR3 DNA reads as TGTGCCAGCAGCTTAATGTTTGATGGGGCCAACGTCCTGACTTTC. Its translation: CASSLMFDGANVLTF. The rearrangement joins TRBV7-3 to TRBJ2-6; D is unclear. CDR3 length: 15 amino acids. Trimming stripped 1 base from V and 3 bases from J, with 7 bases between. Germline values: CDR1 SGHTA, CDR2 FQGTGA.

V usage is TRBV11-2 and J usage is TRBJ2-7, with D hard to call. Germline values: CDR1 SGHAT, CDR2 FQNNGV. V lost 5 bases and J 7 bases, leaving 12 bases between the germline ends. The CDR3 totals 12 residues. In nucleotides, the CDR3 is TGTGCCAGCAGCCCCCAGGTGGTAGAGCAGTACTTC. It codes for CASSPQVVEQYF. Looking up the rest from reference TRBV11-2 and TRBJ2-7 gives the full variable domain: EAGVAQSPRYKIIEKRQSVAFWCNPISGHATLYWYQQILGQGPKLLIQFQNNGVVDDSQLPKDRFSAERLKGVDSTLKIQPAKLEDSAVYLCASSPQVVEQYFGPGTRLTVT.

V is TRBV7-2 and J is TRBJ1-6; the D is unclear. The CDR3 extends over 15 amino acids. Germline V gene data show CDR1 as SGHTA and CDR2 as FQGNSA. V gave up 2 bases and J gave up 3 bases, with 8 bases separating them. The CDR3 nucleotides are TGTGCCAGCAGCTTAACGGCTGACTATAATTCACCCCTCCACTTT. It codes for CASSLTADYNSPLHF.

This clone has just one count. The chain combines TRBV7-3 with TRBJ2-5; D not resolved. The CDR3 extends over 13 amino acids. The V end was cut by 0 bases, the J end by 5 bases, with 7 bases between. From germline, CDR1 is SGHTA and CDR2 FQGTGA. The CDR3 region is CASSLTVWETQYF. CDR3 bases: TGTGCCAGCAGCTTAACGGTTTGGGAGACCCAGTACTTC. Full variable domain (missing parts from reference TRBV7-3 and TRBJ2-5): GAGVSQTPSNKVTEKGKYVELRCDPISGHTALYWYRQSLGQGPEFLIYFQGTGAADDSGLPNDRFFAVRPEGSVSTLKIQRTERGDSAVYLCASSLTVWETQYFGPGTRLLVL.

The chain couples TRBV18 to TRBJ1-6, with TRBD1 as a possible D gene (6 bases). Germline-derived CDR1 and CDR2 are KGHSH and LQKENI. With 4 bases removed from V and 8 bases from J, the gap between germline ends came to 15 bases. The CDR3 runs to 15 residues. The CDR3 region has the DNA TGTGCCAGCTCACGTCCAGGGGTAGGGGATTCACCCCTCCACTTT. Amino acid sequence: CASSRPGVGDSPLHF.

The CDR3 protein is CASRDVPHSYNSPLHF. The CDR3 DNA reads TGTGCCAGCCGGGACGTTCCCCACTCCTATAATTCACCCCTCCACTTT. The chain links TRBV19 to TRBJ1-6; weak D call: TRBD1 (5 bases). V was pared by 9 bases and J by 0 bases, with 15 bases between. CDR1 is LNHDA, CDR2 SQIVND, per germline (reference sequence). This CDR3 has 16 residues.

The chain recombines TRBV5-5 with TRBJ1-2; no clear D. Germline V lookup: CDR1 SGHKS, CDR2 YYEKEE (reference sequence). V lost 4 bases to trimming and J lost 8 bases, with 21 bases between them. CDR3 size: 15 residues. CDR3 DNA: TGTGCCAGCAGCCCAAAGGAATTCCCTTTGGAGGGCTACACCTTC. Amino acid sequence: CASSPKEFPLEGYTF.

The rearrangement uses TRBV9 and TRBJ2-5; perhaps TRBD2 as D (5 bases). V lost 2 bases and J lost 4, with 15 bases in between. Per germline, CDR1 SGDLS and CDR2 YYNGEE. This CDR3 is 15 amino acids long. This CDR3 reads CASSVVGLAGETQYF. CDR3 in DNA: TGTGCCAGCAGCGTGGTAGGGCTAGCAGGAGAGACCCAGTACTTC.

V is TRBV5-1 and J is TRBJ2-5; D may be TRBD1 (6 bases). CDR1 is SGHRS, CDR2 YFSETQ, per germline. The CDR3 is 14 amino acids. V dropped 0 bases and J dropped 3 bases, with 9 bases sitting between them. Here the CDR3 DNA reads TGCGCCAGCAGCTTGGTGGCAGGGGAAGAGACCCAGTACTTC. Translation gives CASSLVAGEETQYF.

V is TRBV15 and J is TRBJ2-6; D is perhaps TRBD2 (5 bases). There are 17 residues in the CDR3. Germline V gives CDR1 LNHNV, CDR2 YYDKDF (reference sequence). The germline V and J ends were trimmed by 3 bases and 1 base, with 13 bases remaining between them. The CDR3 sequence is CATSRGVLGSGANVLTF. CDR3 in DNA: TGTGCCACCAGCAGGGGAGTATTGGGATCTGGGGCCAACGTCCTGACTTTC.

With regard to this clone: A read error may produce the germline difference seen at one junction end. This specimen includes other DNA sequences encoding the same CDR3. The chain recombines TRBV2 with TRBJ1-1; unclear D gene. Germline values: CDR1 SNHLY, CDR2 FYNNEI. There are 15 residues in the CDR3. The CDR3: CASRSGRPLNTEAFF. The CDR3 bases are TGTGCCAGCAGAAGCGGCAGGCCCTTGAACACTGAAGCCTTCTTT.

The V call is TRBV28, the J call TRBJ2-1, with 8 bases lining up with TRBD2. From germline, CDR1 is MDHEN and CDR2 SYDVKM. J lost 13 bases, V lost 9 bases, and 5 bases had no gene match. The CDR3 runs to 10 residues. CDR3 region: CASSGAVQFF. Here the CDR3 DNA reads TGTGCCAGTAGCGGGGCGGTACAGTTCTTC. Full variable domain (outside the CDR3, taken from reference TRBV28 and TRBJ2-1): DVKVTQSSRYLVKRTGEKVFLECVQDMDHENMFWYRQDPGLGLRLIYFSYDVKMKEKGDIPEGYSVSREKKERFSLILESASTNQTSMYLCASSGAVQFFGPGTRLTVL.

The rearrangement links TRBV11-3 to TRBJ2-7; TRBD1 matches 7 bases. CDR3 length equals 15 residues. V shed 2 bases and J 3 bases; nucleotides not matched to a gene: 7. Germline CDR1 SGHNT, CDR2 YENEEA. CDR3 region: CASSLRTGFGYEQYF. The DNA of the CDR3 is TGTGCCAGCAGCTTACGGACAGGTTTTGGCTACGAGCAGTACTTC.

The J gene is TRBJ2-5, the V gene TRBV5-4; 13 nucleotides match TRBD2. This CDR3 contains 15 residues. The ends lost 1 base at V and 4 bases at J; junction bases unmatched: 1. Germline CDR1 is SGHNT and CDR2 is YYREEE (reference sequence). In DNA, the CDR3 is TGTGCCAGCAGCTTGAGGACTAGCGGGGGAGAGACCCAGTACTTC. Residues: CASSLRTSGGETQYF.

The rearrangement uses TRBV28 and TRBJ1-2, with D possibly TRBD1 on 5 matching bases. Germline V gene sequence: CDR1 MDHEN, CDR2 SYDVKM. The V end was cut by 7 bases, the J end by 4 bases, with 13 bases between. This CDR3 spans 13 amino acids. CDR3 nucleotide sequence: TGTGCCAGCACACTAGTGGGGGTCTATGGCTACACCTTC. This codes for CASTLVGVYGYTF.

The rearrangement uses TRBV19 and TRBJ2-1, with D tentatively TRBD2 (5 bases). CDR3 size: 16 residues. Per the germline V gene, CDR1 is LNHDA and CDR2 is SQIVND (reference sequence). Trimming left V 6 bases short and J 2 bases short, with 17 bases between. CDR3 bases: TGTGCCAGTAGGGGTCGAGAGGCGGGCCCCTACAATGAGCAGTTCTTC. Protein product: CASRGREAGPYNEQFF.

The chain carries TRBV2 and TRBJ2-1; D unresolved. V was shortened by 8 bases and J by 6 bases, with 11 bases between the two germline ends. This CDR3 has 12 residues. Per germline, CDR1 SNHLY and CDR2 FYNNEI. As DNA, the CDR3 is TGTGCCAGCGGCCTTTGGTCCAATGAGCAGTTCTTC. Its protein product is CASGLWSNEQFF.

The CDR3 region is CASSLVVGGNNEQFF. The DNA of the CDR3 is TGCGCCAGCAGCTTGGTTGTAGGGGGGAACAATGAGCAGTTCTTC. The chain couples TRBV5-1 to TRBJ2-1; D may correspond to TRBD1 or TRBD2 (6 bases each). Germline lookup yields CDR1 SGHRS and CDR2 YFSETQ. The ends were cut back, 0 bases at V and 5 bases at J, with 12 bases in the middle. The CDR3 loop spans 15 amino acids. The full variable domain, its missing parts supplied by reference TRBV5-1 and TRBJ2-1, is KAGVTQTPRYLIKTRGQQVTLSCSPISGHRSVSWYQQTPGQGLQFLFEYFSETQRNKGNFPGRFSGRQFSNSRSEMNVSTLELGDSALYLCASSLVVGGNNEQFFGPGTRLTVL.

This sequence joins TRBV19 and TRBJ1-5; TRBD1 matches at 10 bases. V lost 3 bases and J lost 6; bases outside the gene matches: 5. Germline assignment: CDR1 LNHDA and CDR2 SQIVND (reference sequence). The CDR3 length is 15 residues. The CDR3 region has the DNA TGTGCCAGTAGTATTTTGGGACAGGGGCTTCAGCCCCAGCATTTT. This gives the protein CASSILGQGLQPQHF. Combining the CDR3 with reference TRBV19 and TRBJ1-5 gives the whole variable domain DGGITQSPKYLFRKEGQNVTLSCEQNLNHDAMYWYRQDPGQGLRLIYYSQIVNDFQKGDIAEGYSVSREKKESFPLTVTSAQKNPTAFYLCASSILGQGLQPQHFGDGTRLSIL.